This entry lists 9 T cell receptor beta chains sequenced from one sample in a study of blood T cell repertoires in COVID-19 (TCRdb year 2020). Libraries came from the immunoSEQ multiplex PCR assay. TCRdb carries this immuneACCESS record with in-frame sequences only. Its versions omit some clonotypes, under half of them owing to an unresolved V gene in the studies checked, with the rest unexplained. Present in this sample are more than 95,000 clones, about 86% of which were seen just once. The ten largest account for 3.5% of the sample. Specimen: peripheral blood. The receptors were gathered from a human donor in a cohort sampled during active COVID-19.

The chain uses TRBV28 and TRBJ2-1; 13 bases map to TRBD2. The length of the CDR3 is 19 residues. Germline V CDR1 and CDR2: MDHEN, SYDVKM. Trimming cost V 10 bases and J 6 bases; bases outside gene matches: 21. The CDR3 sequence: CATLGRLAGGPFGGNEQFF. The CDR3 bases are TGTGCCACCCTGGGCCGACTAGCGGGAGGTCCGTTTGGCGGCAATGAGCAGTTCTTC.

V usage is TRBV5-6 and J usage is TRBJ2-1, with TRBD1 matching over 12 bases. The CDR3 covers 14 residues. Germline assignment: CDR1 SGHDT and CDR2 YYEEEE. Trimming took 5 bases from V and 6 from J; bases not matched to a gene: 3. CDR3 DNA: TGTGCCAGCAGAGGGACAGGGGGCCGCAATGAGCAGTTCTTC. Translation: CASRGTGGRNEQFF.

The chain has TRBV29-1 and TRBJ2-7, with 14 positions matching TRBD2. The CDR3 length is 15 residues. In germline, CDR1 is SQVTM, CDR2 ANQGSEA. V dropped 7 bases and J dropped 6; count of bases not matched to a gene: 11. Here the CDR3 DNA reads TGCAGCGCCGCTATGGGACTAGCGGGAGAGGTCGAGCAGTACTTC. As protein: CSAAMGLAGEVEQYF.

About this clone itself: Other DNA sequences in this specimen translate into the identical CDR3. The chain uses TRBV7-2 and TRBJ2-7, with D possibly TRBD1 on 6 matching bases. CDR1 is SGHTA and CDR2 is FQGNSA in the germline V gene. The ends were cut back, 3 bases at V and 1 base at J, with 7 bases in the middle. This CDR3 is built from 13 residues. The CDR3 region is CASSLDRSYEQYF. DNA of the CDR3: TGTGCCAGCAGCTTGGACAGATCCTACGAGCAGTACTTC.

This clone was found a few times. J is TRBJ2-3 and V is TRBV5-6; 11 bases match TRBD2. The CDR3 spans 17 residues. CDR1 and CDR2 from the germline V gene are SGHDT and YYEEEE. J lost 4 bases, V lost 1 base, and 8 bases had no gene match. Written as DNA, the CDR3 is TGTGCCAGCAGCTTGACCTTGGGACTAGCGGTCCCAGATACGCAGTATTTT. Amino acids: CASSLTLGLAVPDTQYF.

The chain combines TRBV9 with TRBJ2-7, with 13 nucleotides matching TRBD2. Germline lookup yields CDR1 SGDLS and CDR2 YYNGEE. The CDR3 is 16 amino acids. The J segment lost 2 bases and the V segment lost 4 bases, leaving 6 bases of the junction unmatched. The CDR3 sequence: CASSPGLAGFAYEQYF. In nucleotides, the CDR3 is TGTGCCAGCAGCCCGGGACTAGCGGGGTTCGCCTACGAGCAGTACTTC.

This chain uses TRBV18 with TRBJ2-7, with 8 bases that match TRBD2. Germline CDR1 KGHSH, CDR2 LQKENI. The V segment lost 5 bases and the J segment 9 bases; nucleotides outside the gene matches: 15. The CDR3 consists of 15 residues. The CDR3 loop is CASSSAGGPRDGQYF. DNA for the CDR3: TGTGCCAGCTCATCCGCGGGGGGCCCCAGGGACGGGCAGTACTTC.

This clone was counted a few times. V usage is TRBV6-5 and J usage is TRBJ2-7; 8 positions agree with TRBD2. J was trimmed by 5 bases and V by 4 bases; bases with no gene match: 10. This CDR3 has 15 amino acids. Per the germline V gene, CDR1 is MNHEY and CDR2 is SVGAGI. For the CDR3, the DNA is TGTGCCAGCAGTTTGGACAGCGGGAGAAATAACGAGCAGTACTTC. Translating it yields CASSLDSGRNNEQYF.

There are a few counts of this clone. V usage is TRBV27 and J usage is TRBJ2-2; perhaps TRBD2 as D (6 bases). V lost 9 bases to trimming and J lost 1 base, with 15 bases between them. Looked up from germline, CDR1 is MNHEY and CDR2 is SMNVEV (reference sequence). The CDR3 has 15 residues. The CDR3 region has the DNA TGTGCCAGTAAGAACGGGGGAGTGAACACCGGGGAGCTGTTTTTT. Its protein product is CASKNGGVNTGELFF.